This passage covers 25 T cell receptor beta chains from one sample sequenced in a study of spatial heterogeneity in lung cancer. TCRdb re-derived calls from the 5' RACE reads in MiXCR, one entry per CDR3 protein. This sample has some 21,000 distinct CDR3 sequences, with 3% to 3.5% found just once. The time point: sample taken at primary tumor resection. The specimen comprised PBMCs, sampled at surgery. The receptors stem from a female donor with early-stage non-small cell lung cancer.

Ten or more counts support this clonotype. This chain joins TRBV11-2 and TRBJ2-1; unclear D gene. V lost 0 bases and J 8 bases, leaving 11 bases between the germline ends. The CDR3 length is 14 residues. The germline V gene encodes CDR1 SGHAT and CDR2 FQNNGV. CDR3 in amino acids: CASSLDPLVYEQFF. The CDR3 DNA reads TGTGCCAGCAGCTTAGACCCCCTAGTCTATGAGCAGTTCTTC. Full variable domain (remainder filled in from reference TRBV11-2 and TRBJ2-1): EAGVAQSPRYKIIEKRQSVAFWCNPISGHATLYWYQQILGQGPKLLIQFQNNGVVDDSQLPKDRFSAERLKGVDSTLKIQPAKLEDSAVYLCASSLDPLVYEQFFGPGTRLTVL.

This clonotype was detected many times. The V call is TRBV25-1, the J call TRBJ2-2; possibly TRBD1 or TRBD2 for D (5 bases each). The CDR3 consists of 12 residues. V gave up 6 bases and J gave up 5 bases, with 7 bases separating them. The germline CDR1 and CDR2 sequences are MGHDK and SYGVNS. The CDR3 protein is CASRWGTGELFF. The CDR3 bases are TGTGCCAGCAGATGGGGGACCGGGGAGCTGTTTTTT.

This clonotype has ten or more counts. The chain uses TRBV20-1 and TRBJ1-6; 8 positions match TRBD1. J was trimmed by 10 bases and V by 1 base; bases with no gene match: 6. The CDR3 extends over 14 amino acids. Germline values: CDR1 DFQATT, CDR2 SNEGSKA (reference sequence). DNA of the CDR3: TGCAGTGCTAGAGGACAGGGGCTGGACTCACCCCTCCACTTT. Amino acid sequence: CSARGQGLDSPLHF.

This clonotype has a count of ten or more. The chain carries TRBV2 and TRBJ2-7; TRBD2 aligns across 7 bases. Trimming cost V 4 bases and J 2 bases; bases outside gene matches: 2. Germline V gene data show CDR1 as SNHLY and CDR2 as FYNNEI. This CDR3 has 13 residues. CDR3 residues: CASSVGRTYEQYF. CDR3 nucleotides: TGTGCCAGCAGTGTCGGGAGGACCTACGAGCAGTACTTC.

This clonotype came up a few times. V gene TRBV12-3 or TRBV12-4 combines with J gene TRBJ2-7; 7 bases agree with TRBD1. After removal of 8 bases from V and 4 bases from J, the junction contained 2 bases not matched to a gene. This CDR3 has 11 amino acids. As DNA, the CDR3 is TGTGCCAGCGGGGACAGTTACGAGCAGTACTTC. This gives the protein CASGDSYEQYF.

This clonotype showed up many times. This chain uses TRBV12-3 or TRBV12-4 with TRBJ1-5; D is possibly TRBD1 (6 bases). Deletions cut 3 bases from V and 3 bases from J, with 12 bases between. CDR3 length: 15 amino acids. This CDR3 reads CASSFGDRNNQPQHF. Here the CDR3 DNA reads TGTGCCAGCAGTTTTGGTGACAGGAACAATCAGCCCCAGCATTTT.

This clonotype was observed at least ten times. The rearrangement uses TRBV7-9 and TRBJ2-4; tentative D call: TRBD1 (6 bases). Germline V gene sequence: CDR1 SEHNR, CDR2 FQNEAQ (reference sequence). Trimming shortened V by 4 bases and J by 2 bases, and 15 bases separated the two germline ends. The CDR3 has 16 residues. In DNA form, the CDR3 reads TGTGCCAGCAGCTCTAAGACCCGGGACACCAAAAACATTCAGTACTTC. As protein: CASSSKTRDTKNIQYF.

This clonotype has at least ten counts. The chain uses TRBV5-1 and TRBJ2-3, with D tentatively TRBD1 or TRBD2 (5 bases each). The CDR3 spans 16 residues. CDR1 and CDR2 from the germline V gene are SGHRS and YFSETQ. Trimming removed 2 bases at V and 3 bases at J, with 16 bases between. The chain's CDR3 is CASSLATWGSTDTQYF. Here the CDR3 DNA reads TGCGCCAGCAGCTTAGCAACATGGGGGAGTACAGATACGCAGTATTTT.

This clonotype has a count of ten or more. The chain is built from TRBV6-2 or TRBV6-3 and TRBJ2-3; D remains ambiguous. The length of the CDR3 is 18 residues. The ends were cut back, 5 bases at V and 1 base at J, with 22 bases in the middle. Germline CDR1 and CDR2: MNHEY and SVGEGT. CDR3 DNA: TGTGCCAGCAGTCACGAAAACTCTCTGGAAAGGCGCACAGATACGCAGTATTTT. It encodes CASSHENSLERRTDTQYF.

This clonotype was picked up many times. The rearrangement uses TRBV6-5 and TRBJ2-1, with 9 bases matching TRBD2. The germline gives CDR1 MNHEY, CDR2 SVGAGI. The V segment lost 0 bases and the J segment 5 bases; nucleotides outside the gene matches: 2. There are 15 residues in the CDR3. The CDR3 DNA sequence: TGTGCCAGCAGTTACTCGACTAGCGGCCACAATGAGCAGTTCTTC. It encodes CASSYSTSGHNEQFF.

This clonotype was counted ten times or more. CDR3 nucleotide sequence: TGTGCCAGCAGTTGGGGGACTAGCGGGGGCCAAGCTGAGCAGTTCTTC. Its protein is CASSWGTSGGQAEQFF. The chain carries TRBV27 and TRBJ2-1; 14 bases fit TRBD2. The CDR3 consists of 16 residues. Germline CDR1 and CDR2: MNHEY and SMNVEV (reference sequence). V was pared by 4 bases and J by 9 bases, with 8 bases of the junction left unmatched.

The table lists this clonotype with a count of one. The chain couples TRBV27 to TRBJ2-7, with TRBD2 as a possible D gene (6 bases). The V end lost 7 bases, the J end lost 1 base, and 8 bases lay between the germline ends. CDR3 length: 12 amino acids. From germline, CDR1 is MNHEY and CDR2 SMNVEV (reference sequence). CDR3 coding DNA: TGTGCCAGCATGGCGGGATCCTACGAGCAGTACTTC. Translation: CASMAGSYEQYF.

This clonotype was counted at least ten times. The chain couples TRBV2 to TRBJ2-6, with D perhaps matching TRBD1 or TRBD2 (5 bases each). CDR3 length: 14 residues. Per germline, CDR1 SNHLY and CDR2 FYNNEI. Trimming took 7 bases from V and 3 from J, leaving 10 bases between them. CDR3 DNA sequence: TGTGCCAGCACGAAGGGACGTGGGGCCAACGTCCTGACTTTC. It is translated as CASTKGRGANVLTF.

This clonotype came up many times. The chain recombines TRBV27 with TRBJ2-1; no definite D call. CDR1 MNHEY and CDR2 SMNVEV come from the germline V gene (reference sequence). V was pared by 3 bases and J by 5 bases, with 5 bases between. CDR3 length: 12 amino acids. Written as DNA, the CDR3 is TGTGCCAGCAGTTTTGTTAACAATGAGCAGTTCTTC. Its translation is CASSFVNNEQFF.

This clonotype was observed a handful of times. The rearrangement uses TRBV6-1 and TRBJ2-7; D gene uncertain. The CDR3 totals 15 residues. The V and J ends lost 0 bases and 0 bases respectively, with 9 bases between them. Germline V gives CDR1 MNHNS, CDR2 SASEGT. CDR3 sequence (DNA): TGTGCCAGCAGTGAAGCGTCACACTACTCCTACGAGCAGTACTTC. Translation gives CASSEASHYSYEQYF.

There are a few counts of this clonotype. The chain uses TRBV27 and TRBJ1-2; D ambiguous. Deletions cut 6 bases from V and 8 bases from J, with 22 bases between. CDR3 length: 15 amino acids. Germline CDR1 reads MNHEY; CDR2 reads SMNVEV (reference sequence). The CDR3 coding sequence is TGTGCCAGCAGCAACCGGGGTGGGTTTGTTGCAGGCTACACCTTC. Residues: CASSNRGGFVAGYTF.

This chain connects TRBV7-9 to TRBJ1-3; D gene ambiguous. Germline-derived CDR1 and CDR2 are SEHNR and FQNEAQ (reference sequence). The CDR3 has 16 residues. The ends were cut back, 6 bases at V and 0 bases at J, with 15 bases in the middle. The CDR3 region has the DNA TGTGCCAGCAGGAACGAGTTGGGAGTCTCTGGAAACACCATATATTTT. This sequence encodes CASRNELGVSGNTIYF.

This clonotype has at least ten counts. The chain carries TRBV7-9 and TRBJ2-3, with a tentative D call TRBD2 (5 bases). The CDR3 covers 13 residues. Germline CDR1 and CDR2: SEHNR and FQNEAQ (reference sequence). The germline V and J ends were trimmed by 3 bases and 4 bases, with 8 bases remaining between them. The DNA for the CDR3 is TGTGCCAGCAGCTTCGACGGGGCAGATACGCAGTATTTT. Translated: CASSFDGADTQYF.

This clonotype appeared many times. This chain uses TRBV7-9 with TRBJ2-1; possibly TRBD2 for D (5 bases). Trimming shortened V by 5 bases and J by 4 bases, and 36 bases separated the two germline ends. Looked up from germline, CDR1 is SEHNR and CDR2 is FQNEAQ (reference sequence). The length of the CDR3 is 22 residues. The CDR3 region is CASSLRAGRAEWEHTFYNEQFF. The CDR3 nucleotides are TGTGCCAGCAGCCTTAGGGCTGGGCGGGCCGAGTGGGAACATACTTTTTACAATGAGCAGTTCTTC.

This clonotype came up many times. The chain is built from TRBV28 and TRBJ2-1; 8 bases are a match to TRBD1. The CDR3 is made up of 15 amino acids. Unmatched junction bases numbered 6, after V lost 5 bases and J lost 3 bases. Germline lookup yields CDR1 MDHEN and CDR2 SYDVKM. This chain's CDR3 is CASSRQGFLYNEQFF. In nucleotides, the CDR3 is TGTGCCAGCAGTCGACAGGGGTTTCTCTACAATGAGCAGTTCTTC.

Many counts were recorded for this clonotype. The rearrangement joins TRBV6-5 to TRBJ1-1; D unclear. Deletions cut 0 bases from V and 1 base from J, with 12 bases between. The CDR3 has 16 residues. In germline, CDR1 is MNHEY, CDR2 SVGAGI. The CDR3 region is CASSYSLYIANTEAFF. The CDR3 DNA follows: TGTGCCAGCAGTTACTCCCTCTACATAGCGAACACTGAAGCTTTCTTT.

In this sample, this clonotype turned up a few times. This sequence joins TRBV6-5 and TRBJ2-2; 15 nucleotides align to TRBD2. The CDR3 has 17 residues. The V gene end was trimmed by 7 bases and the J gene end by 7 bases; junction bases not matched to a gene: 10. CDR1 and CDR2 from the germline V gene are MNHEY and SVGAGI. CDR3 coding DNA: TGTGCCAGCACCAATACAGGACTAGCGGGAGGGAGCGGGGAGCTGTTTTTT. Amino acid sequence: CASTNTGLAGGSGELFF.

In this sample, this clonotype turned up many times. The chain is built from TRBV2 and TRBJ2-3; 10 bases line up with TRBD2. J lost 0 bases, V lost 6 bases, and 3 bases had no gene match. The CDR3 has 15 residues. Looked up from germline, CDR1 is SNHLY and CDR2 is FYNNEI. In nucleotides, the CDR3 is TGTGCCAGCAGGGCGGGACTAGCGAGCACAGATACGCAGTATTTT. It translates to CASRAGLASTDTQYF.

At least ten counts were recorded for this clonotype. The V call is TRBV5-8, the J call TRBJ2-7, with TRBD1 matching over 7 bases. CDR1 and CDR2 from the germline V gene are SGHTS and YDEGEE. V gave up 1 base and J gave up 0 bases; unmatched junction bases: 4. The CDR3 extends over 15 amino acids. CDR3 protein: CASSLSGTVSYEQYF. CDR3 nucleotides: TGTGCCAGCAGCTTGTCGGGGACAGTCTCCTACGAGCAGTACTTC.

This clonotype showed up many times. CDR3 loop: CASSLATGGYEQYF. CDR3 DNA sequence: TGCGCCAGCAGCTTGGCTACAGGGGGCTACGAGCAGTACTTC. This chain joins TRBV5-1 and TRBJ2-7; 8 bases map to TRBD1. Germline-derived CDR1 and CDR2 are SGHRS and YFSETQ. This CDR3 comprises 14 residues. J lost 3 bases, V lost 0 bases, and 2 bases had no gene match.